This T cell receptor beta chain is from a study of T cells after posttransplantation cyclophosphamide. Study outcomes and limitations: TRB clonality was highly associated with recipient CMV seropositivity and reactivation.

In germline, CDR1 is SGHVS, CDR2 FQNEAQ. The CDR3 runs to 16 residues. As regards this clone: Its antigen is currently unknown. The junction departs from the called germline gene at one end, perhaps through a read error.

Profiling relied on immunoSEQ multiplex PCR, and the TCRdb table lists in-frame clones only, not all of them. The sample lists approximately 19,000 clones; 87% were seen once. Cyclophosphamide on days +3 and +4 followed busulfan-fludarabine conditioning and a marrow graft. This sequence was found in a female patient in her 40s who received an allogeneic stem cell transplant from a related donor, was CMV-positive, and had no GVHD. The graft donor may account for some of the T cells. The V gene is TRBV7-8, the J gene TRBJ2-1, with a tentative D call TRBD1 (5 bases). The sample in question was PBMCs, obtained after allogeneic stem cell transplant with posttransplant cyclophosphamide. CDR3 DNA: TGTGCCAGCAGCTTAGCTGGGGCTAGTTCCTACAATGAGCAGCTCTTC. Translation: CASSLAGASSYNEQLF.